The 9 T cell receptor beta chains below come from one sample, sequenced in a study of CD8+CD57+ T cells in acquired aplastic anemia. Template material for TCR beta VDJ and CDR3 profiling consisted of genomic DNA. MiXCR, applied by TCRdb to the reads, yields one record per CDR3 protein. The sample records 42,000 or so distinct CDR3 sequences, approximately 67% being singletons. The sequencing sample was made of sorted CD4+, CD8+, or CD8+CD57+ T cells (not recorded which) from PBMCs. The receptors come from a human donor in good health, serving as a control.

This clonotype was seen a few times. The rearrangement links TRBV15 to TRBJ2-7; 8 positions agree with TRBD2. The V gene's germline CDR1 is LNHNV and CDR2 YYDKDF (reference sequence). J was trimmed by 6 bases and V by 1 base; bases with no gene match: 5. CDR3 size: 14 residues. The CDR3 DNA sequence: TGTGCCACCAGCAGAGGAGGGACTAGTCTCGAGCAGTACTTC. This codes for CATSRGGTSLEQYF.

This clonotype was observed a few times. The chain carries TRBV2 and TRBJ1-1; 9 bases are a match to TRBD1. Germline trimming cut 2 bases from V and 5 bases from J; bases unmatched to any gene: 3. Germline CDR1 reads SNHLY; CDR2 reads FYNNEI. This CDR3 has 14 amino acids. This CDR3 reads CASSETGGATEAFF. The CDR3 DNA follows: TGTGCCAGCAGTGAAACAGGGGGCGCGACTGAAGCTTTCTTT.

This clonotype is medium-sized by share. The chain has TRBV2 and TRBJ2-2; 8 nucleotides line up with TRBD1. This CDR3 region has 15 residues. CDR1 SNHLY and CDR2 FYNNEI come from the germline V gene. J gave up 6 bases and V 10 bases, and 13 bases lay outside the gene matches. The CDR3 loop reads CAIDQDREAPGELFF. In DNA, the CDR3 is TGTGCCATCGACCAGGACAGGGAGGCCCCCGGGGAGCTGTTTTTT.

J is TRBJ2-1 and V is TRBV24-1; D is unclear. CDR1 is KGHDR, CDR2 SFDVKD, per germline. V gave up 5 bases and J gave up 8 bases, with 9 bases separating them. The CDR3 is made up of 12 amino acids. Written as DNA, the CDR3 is TGTGCCACCAGTGGAAGGGCAGATGAGCAGTTCTTC. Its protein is CATSGRADEQFF.

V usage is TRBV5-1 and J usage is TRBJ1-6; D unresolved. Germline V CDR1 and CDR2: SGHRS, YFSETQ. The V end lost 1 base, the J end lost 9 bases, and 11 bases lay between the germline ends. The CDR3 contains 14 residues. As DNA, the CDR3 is TGCGCCAGCAGCTTGTTTGACCCCAGTTCACCCCTCCACTTT. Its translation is CASSLFDPSSPLHF.

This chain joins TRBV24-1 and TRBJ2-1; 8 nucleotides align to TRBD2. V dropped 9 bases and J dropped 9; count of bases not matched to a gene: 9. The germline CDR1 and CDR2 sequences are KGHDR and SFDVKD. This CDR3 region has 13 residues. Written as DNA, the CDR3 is TGTGCCACCGGGACTAGGCAATGGGGTGAGCAGTTCTTC. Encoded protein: CATGTRQWGEQFF.

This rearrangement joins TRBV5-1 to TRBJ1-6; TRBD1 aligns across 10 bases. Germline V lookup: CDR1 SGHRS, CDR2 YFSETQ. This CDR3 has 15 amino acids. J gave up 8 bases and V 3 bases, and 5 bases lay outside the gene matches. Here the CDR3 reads CASSWGDRGDSPLHF. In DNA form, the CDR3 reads TGCGCCAGCAGCTGGGGGGACAGGGGTGATTCACCCCTCCACTTT.

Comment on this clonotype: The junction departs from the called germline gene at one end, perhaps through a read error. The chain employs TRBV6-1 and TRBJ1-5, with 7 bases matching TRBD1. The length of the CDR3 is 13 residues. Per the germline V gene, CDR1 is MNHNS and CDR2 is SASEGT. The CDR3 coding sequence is TGTGCCAGCAGTGGACAGGGCAATCGGCCCCAGCACTTT. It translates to CASSGQGNRPQHF.

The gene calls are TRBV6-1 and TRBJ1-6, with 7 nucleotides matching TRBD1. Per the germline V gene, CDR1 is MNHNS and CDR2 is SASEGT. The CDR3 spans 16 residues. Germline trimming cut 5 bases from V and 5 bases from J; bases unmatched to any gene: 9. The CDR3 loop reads CASSPRRGQDNSPLHF. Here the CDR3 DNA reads TGTGCCAGCAGTCCCAGAAGGGGGCAGGATAATTCACCCCTCCACTTT.